The clone carrying this T cell receptor beta chain turned up a few times. Its cognate antigen is unknown. CDR3 length equals 15 residues. CDR1 is SGHNT and CDR2 is YENEEA in the germline V gene. Between the trimmed V and J ends, which lost 3 bases and 6 bases, there was a span of 17 bases. 60 Vbeta and 13 Jbeta primers were used in PCR. The method was immunoSEQ multiplex PCR; TCRdb's version includes in-frame clones alone and lacks a portion of them. The table has more than 90,000 clones, roughly 68% seen once. These data belong to a study of cytomegalovirus exposure and HLA in healthy donors. The study's findings and limits: V- and J-gene trimming in TCR beta was tied to a missense DCLRE1C variant by an analysis performed later. In an earlier analysis, about 87% or about 30%: the productive usage of most TCR beta V segments.

V usage is TRBV11-3 and J usage is TRBJ1-2; D is possibly TRBD1 (5 bases). This TCR came from a woman aged 25 to 45 in good health and CMV-seronegative. The source material was PBMCs. The CDR3 loop is CASSFSSTIGDGYTF. As DNA, the CDR3 is TGTGCCAGCAGCTTCTCGAGTACAATAGGGGATGGCTACACCTTC.